This TCR beta chain emerged from a study of regulatory T cells in long-lasting Graves disease. Concerning this clonotype: The target antigen is unknown. At one end the junction does not follow the germline gene, possibly because of a read error.

CDR1 LGHDT and CDR2 YNNKEL come from the germline V gene (reference sequence). This CDR3 has 13 amino acids. Time point reported: newly diagnosed GD, antithyroid drugs for less than 3 months. The TCR library was made from RNA extracted from PBMCs. Broader study findings: Examination was confined to peripheral blood, excluding thyroid tissue.

CDR3-region Arm-PCR and iRepertoire HTBI primers produced the TCR beta libraries. MiXCR, run by TCRdb on the multiplex PCR reads, gives a single entry per CDR3 protein. The sample includes 530,000 or so distinct CDR3 sequences, around 16% of them seen just once. These data were likewise used in another study, on T cells in Graves' hyperthyroidism and ophthalmopathy. That investigation notes: Primed by the HTBI set, a first-round RT-PCR was run on the TCR CDR3.

The chain joins TRBV3-1 to TRBJ2-3; D not resolved. The origin of this receptor is a man aged 18 to 30 with Graves disease. The sample here was peripheral blood mononuclear cells (PBMCs), taken at new diagnosis, from a patient treated with antithyroid drugs. The CDR3 nucleotides read TGTGCCAGCGGCCAAGATCGGACAGATACGCAGTATTTT. Amino acid sequence: CASGQDRTDTQYF.